This T cell receptor (beta chain) was identified during a study of cytomegalovirus exposure and HLA in healthy donors. Study-level findings and limits: Some V segments could not be told apart, so they were left out, TRBV6-2 and TRBV6-3 among them. In vitro data verified a few CMV-associated chains as specific for CMV antigens.

A word on this clone: The antigen is undetermined.

CDR3 size: 14 residues. Per germline, CDR1 SGHNT and CDR2 YENEEA. With 5 bases clipped from V and 8 bases from J, the junction kept 8 bases outside the gene matches. Primers for the PCR totalled 60 Vbeta and 13 Jbeta. Profiled with immunoSEQ multiplex PCR; TCRdb holds only in-frame clones, not every one. The sample yields around 150,000 clones, roughly 80% seen once. The chain joins TRBV11-3 to TRBJ2-1; 8 positions match TRBD2. Specimen: PBMCs. This receptor was identified in a male donor in good health and CMV-seronegative. CDR3 region: CASSRGLGEYEQFF. In DNA, the CDR3 is TGTGCCAGCAGCCGGGGACTAGGGGAATATGAGCAGTTCTTC.